This TCR beta chain was captured by sequencing in a study of PD-1 blockade in classical Hodgkin lymphoma (dated by TCRdb to 2018 to 2021). As for the study more broadly: Nivolumab dosing was 3 mg/kg intravenously every 2 weeks, continuing until either disease progression or unacceptable toxicity. The study used CyTOF and TCR beta sequencing to define a peripheral blood immune signature of response to PD-1 blockade in classical Hodgkin lymphoma. What the work shows at the level of the full study, not this receptor alone: Trial patients with a complete response had baseline diversity similar to that of newly diagnosed patients, while partial responders and progressors had significantly lower diversity. Baseline TCR diversity was reported to be lower in newly diagnosed patients than in healthy donors, and even lower in relapsed/refractory patients. Only a single clinical trial cohort was studied, and what caused the repertoire differences, possibly disease activity or prior therapy, remained undefined. Lower diversity was seen in patients whose nivolumab began less than 1 year after ASCT, and these patients were left out of later analyses so that immune reconstitution would not confound the results. By C4D1, a significant rise was seen in CD4+ TCR diversity but not in CD8+ TCR diversity (p=0.0027 vs p=0.16), and the rise was most apparent among complete responders (p=0.02).

The time point tag for this specimen amounts to: cycle 4 day 1 (C4D1), after about 6 weeks of nivolumab. Every trial patient had relapsed after autologous stem cell transplantation, and cohorts A, B and C differed in prior brentuximab vedotin exposure. The trial cohort included roughly 60 patients with relapsed/refractory classical Hodgkin lymphoma, and each patient had a best overall response of complete response, partial response or progressive disease. In the multi-cohort phase II CheckMate 205 trial, trial patients received single-agent nivolumab. An independent review committee assessed best overall response using the 2007 International Working Group response criteria. Trial PBMCs were collected just before the start of nivolumab (C1D1) and during therapy at cycle 2 day 1 and cycle 4 day 1. Peripheral blood was collected in 8 mL Vacutainer Cell Preparation Tubes, from which PBMCs were isolated by centrifugation and then cryopreserved.

Genomic DNA was extracted with the Qiagen DNeasy kit from unsorted PBMCs and from negatively selected CD4+ and CD8+ fractions. TCR beta CDR3 regions were amplified by immunoSEQ multiplex PCR using primers annealing to V and J segments. A synthetic immune receptor repertoire was used to minimize amplification bias, and any residual bias was removed computationally once sequencing was done. The paper's data handling went like this. Custom Python scripts were used to quantify repertoire diversity as the Shannon entropy index. The unsorted, CD4+ and CD8+ repertoires were each analyzed separately, with the exception of combined analyses, where CD4+ and CD8+ sequences were merged in silico. A clone counted as expanded when the clone's frequency after treatment rose at least 2-fold relative to C1D1, and clones undetected at baseline were given a pseudocount of 0.5. Clones with 0 or 1 copy at C1D1 were classified as singleton clones, and clones with 2 or more copies were classified as non-singleton clones. Clones expanded in unsorted samples were annotated as CD4+, CD8+ or unknown by matching protein sequences in sorted samples from the same patient. Wilcoxon tests were applied to paired samples to test diversity changes from C1D1 to C4D1. Entries here come from immuneACCESS through TCRdb and include only in-frame sequences with V and J called. Some clones fail to appear in such tables; in the studies checked, an unresolved V gene covers under half of the shortfall, and the cause of the remainder is unknown. The V and J calls and clone size are taken from that table; D and trimming were inferred from the DNA. The sample records about 93,000 clones, roughly 78% of which are singletons. Roughly 9.4% of the sample comes from the top ten.

This clone has more than one count but fewer than ten. Its target antigen remains unknown. No clone much larger than this one lies a single base away; base qualities are absent. From cysteine to phenylalanine, the CDR3 is 13 amino acids long. Of the read, only the CDR3 DNA is kept; its 39 bases are in frame from base 1. The germline V gene gives CDR1 as SNHLY and CDR2 as FYNNEI. V is reduced by 5 bases and J by 4 bases, leaving a spacing of 9 bases between them. The sequence was collected from a human donor with classical Hodgkin lymphoma. The sample was peripheral blood mononuclear cells (PBMCs), taken before the fourth cycle of nivolumab. Recombination linked TRBV2 to TRBJ2-4; a weak D assignment points to TRBD1 (6 bases agree). The sequence in DNA is TGTGCCAGCAGTTCCGGACAGAAAAACATTCAGTACTTC. It is translated as CASSSGQKNIQYF. The entire variable domain, with the stretches around the CDR3 drawn from the reference TRBV2 and TRBJ2-4 proteins, is EPEVTQTPSHQVTQMGQEVILRCVPISNHLYFYWYRQILGQKVEFLVSFYNNEISEKSEIFDDQFSVERPDGSNFTLKIRSTKLEDSAMYFCASSSGQKNIQYFGAGTRLSVL.